Listed here is a single TCR beta chain. No cognate antigen has been identified for it. No base qualities exist here, and no much larger clone lies one base off it. This specimen comes from a study of Graves' ophthalmopathy and Graves' hyperthyroidism (dated by TCRdb to 2016 to 2019). Looking at the study overall: Hyperthyroidism was considered stable if no progression to ophthalmopathy occurred within 18 months of follow-up. Following sampling, methimazole starting at 30 mg daily was administered to hyperthyroidism patients, and high-dose intravenous methylprednisolone was administered to ophthalmopathy patients. In five or six hyperthyroidism patients, T-cell repertoires of thyroid tissue and blood were compared. To explore V-J signatures that separate ophthalmopathy from hyperthyroidism, a discovery set of 95 to 100 patients was enrolled, consisting of 40 to 45 with ophthalmopathy and around 57 with stable hyperthyroidism. To tell Graves' ophthalmopathy apart from Graves' hyperthyroidism, and to predict which patients would progress to ophthalmopathy, the study relied on TCR beta repertoire signatures. For independent validation, a separate cohort was made up of 18 to 20 hyperthyroidism patients plus 17 patients who later progressed from hyperthyroidism to ophthalmopathy. In total, 135 blood samples were TCR-sequenced: 43 ophthalmopathy, about 75 hyperthyroidism and approximately 17 hyperthyroidism-to-ophthalmopathy patients.

For repertoire sequencing, the TCR beta CDR3 regions were amplified from RNA transcripts. A first-round RT-PCR used HTBI primers with the Qiagen OneStep RT-PCR kit, followed by a second-round multiplex PCR, size selection and purification. The libraries underwent paired-end sequencing with 100 bp reads on an Illumina HiSeq2000. Per the original workflow: SOAPnuke was used to process the reads, removing any read that contained adapters or uncalled bases, had a mean Phred below 15, or lacked an exact match to the constant primer or identifier. COPE v1.2.5 was used to merge high-quality paired reads. Each unique nucleotide sequence was defined as a clonotype, and clonotypes were aligned to IMGT TRB V, D and J references with MiTCR v1.1. Analysis was restricted to V-J combinations with a frequency above 0.0001, which covered 98% to 99.2% of repertoires. For each V-J combination, a TCR clonal expansion and chaos score was defined as F50 clonal expansion divided by the chaos observed in the TCRdist matrix. Welch's t-statistics and random forest were used to reduce the features to 10 to 15 V-J combinations, which were then used as input to a naive Bayes classifier. Thyroid-blood repertoire similarity was quantified with the Morisita-Horn index. TCRdb's own reprocessing of the public reads used fastp at Q25 and MiXCR and kept productive beta chains. Entries that share a CDR3 protein sequence are merged under the most common genes and DNA. TCRdb assigned the V and J calls; the authors' analysis was not used. A total of 1 million to 1.3 million distinct CDR3 sequences appear in this sample, around a third of them only once. 8.5% to 14% of the sample lies in the top ten.

Hyperthyroidism patients were newly diagnosed, with disease duration under 2 months, and aged 18 to 65 years. Anyone with other autoimmune diseases, uncontrolled infections, pregnancy or lactation was excluded from the study. Diagnosis relied on clinical symptoms, serum thyroxine, TRAb, thyroid ultrasound and orbital computed tomography. Trizol reagent was used to extract the total RNA, and its quality was then checked on an Agilent 2100 Bioanalyzer. V and J are trimmed by 9 bases and 8 bases, and the gene matches miss 8 bases of the junction. CDR1 and CDR2 were assigned from the germline V gene as KGHDR and SFDVKD. Taken from cysteine to phenylalanine, the CDR3 has 12 residues. Only the CDR3 DNA stays, 36 bases, in frame from base 1. Broader findings and caveats from the paper: Ophthalmopathy was separated from stable hyperthyroidism by the 13-signature model with 87.88% sensitivity and 81% to 84% specificity in cross-validation and with 80%/75% in the test set. Sample size was not statistically predetermined, and group allocation was not concealed from the investigators. Most expanded thyroid clonotypes with frequency above 0.001 were also detected in blood, suggesting blood repertoires may reflect the thyroid immune response. In validation, the model predicted ophthalmopathy progression with about 70% sensitivity and less than 80% specificity; more than ten predicted patients were CT-confirmed with GO in a median of around 6 months.

The chain is assembled from TRBV24-1 and TRBJ1-2, and TRBD1 aligns with 7 junction nucleotides. The sample was peripheral blood or thyroid tissue (not recorded which). This sequence was found in an adult man with Graves' hyperthyroidism. The sequence in DNA is TGTGCCACCCAAGGACAGGTGGTCGGCTACACCTTC. The translation is CATQGQVVGYTF.